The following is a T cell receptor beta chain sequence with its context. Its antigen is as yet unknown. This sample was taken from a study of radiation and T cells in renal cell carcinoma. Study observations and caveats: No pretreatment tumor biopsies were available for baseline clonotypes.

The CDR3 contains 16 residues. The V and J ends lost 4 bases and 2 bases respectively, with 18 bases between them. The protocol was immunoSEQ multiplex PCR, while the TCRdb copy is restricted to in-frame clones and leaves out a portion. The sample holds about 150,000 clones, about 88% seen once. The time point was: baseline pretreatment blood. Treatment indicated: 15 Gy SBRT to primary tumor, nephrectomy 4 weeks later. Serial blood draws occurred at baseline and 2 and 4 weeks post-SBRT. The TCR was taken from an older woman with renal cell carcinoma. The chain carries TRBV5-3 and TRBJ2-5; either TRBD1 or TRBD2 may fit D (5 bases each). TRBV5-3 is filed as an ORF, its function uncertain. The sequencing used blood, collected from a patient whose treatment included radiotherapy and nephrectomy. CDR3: CARSPYLAGFQETQYF. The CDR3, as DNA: TGTGCCAGAAGCCCCTATCTAGCAGGGTTTCAAGAGACCCAGTACTTC.